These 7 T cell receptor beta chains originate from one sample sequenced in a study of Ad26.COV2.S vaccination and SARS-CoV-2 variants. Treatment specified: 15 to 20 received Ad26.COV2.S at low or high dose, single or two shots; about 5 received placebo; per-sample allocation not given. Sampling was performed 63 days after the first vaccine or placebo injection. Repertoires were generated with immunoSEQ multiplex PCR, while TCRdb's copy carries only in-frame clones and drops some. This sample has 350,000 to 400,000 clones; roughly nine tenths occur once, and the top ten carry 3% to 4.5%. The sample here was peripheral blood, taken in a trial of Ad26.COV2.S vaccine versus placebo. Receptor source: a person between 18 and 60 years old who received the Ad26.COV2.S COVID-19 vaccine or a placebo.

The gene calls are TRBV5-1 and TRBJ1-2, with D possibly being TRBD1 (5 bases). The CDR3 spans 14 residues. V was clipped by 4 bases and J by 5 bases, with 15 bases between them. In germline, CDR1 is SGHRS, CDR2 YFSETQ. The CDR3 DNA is TGCGCCAGCAGCACTTCCGGGACTCAATATGGCTACACCTTC. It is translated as CASSTSGTQYGYTF. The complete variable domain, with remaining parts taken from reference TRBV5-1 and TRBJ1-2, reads KAGVTQTPRYLIKTRGQQVTLSCSPISGHRSVSWYQQTPGQGLQFLFEYFSETQRNKGNFPGRFSGRQFSNSRSEMNVSTLELGDSALYLCASSTSGTQYGYTFGSGTRLTVV.

The CDR3, as DNA: TGTGCCAGCAGCCCAACACCGGGACGTAGCACAGATACGCAGTATTTT. It encodes CASSPTPGRSTDTQYF. The V and J genes are TRBV13 and TRBJ2-3; D possibly matches TRBD1 or TRBD2 (5 bases each). CDR3 length equals 16 residues. Looked up from germline, CDR1 is PRHDT and CDR2 is FYEKMQ (reference sequence). The ends were cut back, 5 bases at V and 0 bases at J, with 15 bases in the middle.

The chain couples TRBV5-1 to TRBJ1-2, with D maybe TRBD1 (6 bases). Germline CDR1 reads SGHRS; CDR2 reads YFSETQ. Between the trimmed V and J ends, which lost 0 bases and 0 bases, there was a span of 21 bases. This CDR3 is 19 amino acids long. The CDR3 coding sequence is TGCGCCAGCAGCTTGGCACATCAACAGGGTGGGGCTACTAACTATGGCTACACCTTC. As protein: CASSLAHQQGGATNYGYTF.

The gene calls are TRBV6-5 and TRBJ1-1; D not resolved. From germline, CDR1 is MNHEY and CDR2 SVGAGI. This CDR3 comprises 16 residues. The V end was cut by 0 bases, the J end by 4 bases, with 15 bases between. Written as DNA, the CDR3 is TGTGCCAGCAGTTACTCGATAACTTTCAAGGGCACTGAAGCTTTCTTT. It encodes CASSYSITFKGTEAFF.

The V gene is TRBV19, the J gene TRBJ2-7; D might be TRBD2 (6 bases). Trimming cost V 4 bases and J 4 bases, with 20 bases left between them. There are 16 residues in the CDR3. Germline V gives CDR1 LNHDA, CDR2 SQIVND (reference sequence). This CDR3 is CASSTFEEGRGYEQYF. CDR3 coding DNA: TGTGCCAGTAGTACCTTCGAGGAGGGGAGAGGGTACGAGCAGTACTTC.

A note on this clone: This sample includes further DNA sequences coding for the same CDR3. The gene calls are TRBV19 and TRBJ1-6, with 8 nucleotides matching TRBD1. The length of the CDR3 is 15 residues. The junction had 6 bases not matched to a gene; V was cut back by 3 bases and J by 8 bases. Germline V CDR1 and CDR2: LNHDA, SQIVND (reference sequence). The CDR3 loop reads CASSIRGQGDSPLHF. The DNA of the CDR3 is TGTGCCAGTAGTATTCGCGGACAGGGTGATTCACCCCTCCACTTT.

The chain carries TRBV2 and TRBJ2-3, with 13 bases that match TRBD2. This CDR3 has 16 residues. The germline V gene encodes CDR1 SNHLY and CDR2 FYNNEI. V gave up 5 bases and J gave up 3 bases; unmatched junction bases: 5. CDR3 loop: CASSLGTSGVTDTQYF. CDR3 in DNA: TGTGCCAGCAGTCTCGGGACTAGCGGGGTGACAGATACGCAGTATTTT.